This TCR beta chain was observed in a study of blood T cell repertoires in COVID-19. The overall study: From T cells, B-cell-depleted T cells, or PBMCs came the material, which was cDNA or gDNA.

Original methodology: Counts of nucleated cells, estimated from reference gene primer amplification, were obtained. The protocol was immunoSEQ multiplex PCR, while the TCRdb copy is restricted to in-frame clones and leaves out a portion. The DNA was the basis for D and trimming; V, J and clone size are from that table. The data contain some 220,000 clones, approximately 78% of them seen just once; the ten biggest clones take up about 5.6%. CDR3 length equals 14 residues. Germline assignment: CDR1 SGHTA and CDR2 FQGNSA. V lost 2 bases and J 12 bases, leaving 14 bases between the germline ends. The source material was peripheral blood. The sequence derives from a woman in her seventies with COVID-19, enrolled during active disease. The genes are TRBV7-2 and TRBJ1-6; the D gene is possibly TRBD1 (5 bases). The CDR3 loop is CASSLFWIDRPLHF. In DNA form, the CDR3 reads TGTGCCAGCAGCTTATTCTGGATAGACAGACCCCTCCACTTT. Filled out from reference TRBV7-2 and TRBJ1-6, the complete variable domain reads GAGVSQSPSNKVTEKGKDVELRCDPISGHTALYWYRQSLGQGLEFLIYFQGNSAPDKSGLPSDRFSAERTGGSVSTLTIQRTQQEDSAVYLCASSLFWIDRPLHFGNGTRLTVT.